This T cell receptor (beta chain) is from a study of beta chain features in type 1 diabetes. Study-level points and caveats: Researchers report that Type 1 diabetes patients had moderately but significantly shorter TCRB CDR3s across all four CD4+ subsets.

This clone has only one observation. Antigen: not known. Isolated RNA was reverse transcribed in full, so expressed TCRB transcripts were sequenced. Assay: immunoSEQ multiplex PCR; the TCRdb copy retains only in-frame clones and omits some. The sample has a few hundred thousand clones, 24% seen once. V lost 0 bases and J lost 3, with 12 bases in between. The CDR3 extends over 15 amino acids. From germline, CDR1 is LNHNV and CDR2 YYDKDF (reference sequence). Material: naive CD4+ T cells from blood. This chain connects TRBV15 to TRBJ2-7; possibly TRBD2 for D (5 bases). The sequence derives from a woman aged 25 to 39 with type 1 diabetes. The CDR3 DNA is TGTGCCACCAGCAGAGATCGGACTTTCGTCTACGAGCAGTACTTC. Encoded protein: CATSRDRTFVYEQYF.